A selection of T cell receptor beta chains follows, all from one sample in a study of cytomegalovirus exposure and HLA in healthy donors. The table came from immunoSEQ multiplex PCR; TCRdb's copy has only in-frame clones and leaves some out. The table records about 180,000 clones, 82% of them present only once. Sequencing input: PBMCs. The receptors come from a man between 35 and 55 years old in good health and CMV-seronegative. Both conserved end residues are part of each CDR3. D genes are given only for firm matches. Clone size is stated in some rows and not others, as once, few, many or a class when expanded.

v_gene	d_gene	abundance	j_gene	CDR3aa	CDR3nt
TRBV10-3	NA	few	TRBJ1-2	CAISESGRVSYGYTF	TGTGCCATCAGTGAGTCCGGCAGGGTATCCTATGGCTACACCTTC
TRBV7-3	TRBD1	NA	TRBJ2-1	CASSPHRGPRSYNEQFF	TGTGCCAGCAGCCCCCACAGGGGTCCGAGGTCCTACAATGAGCAGTTCTTC
TRBV28	NA	NA	TRBJ2-7	CASSLDSLDEQYF	TGTGCCAGCAGTTTGGACAGCTTGGACGAGCAGTACTTC
TRBV5-1	TRBD1	NA	TRBJ1-3	CASSSTGAFAGNTIYF	TGCGCCAGCAGCTCGACAGGGGCCTTCGCTGGAAACACCATATATTTT
TRBV7-9	TRBD1	NA	TRBJ1-4	CASSPGGTVEKLFF	TGTGCCAGCAGCCCCGGCGGGACAGTAGAAAAACTGTTTTTT
TRBV4-3	TRBD1	NA	TRBJ1-2	CASSPSGQGDGYTF	TGCGCCAGCAGCCCTTCAGGCCAGGGGGACGGCTACACCTTC
TRBV6-1	NA	NA	TRBJ2-1	CASSEGLDNEQFF	TGTGCCAGCAGTGAGGGACTCGACAATGAGCAGTTCTTC
TRBV4-1	NA	NA	TRBJ1-5	CASSQQGSNQPQHF	TGCGCCAGCAGCCAACAGGGGAGCAATCAGCCCCAGCATTTT
TRBV30	NA	NA	TRBJ1-1	CAWTPPGKQIDEVAFF	TGTGCCTGGACCCCCCCCGGGAAACAGATAGACGAAGTGGCTTTCTTT
TRBV30	NA	NA	TRBJ2-5	CAWSRGSLETQYF	TGTGCCTGGAGTCGAGGCAGCCTAGAGACCCAGTACTTC
TRBV4-3	NA	NA	TRBJ1-2	CASSQDKGRVYGYTF	TGCGCCAGCAGCCAAGATAAAGGCAGGGTATATGGCTACACCTTC
TRBV5-1	TRBD2	few	TRBJ2-1	CASRQKLAGGQEQFF	TGCGCCAGCAGGCAAAAACTAGCGGGAGGGCAAGAGCAGTTCTTC
TRBV5-6	TRBD1	NA	TRBJ2-2	CASSETGGVDTGELFF	TGTGCCAGCAGCGAGACAGGGGGCGTGGACACCGGGGAGCTGTTTTTT
TRBV28	TRBD1	NA	TRBJ1-4	CASARGRKYEKLFF	TGTGCCTCAGCCAGGGGGAGAAAATACGAAAAACTGTTTTTT
TRBV27	NA	NA	TRBJ1-1	CASSPEGDTEAFF	TGTGCCAGCAGTCCGGAGGGCGACACTGAAGCTTTCTTT
TRBV5-6	NA	NA	TRBJ2-7	CASSLGVQGTSIYEQYF	TGTGCCAGCAGCTTGGGGGTACAGGGGACTTCGATCTACGAGCAGTACTTC
TRBV11-2	NA	NA	TRBJ2-2	CASSFLKDTGELFF	TGTGCCAGCAGCTTCCTAAAAGACACCGGGGAGCTGTTTTTT
TRBV2	TRBD1	NA	TRBJ2-3	CASSGQGASTDTQYF	TGTGCCAGCAGTGGACAGGGGGCTAGCACAGATACGCAGTATTTT
TRBV7-6	TRBD2	NA	TRBJ2-7	CASSFAGGPGEQYF	TGTGCCAGCAGCTTCGCGGGAGGGCCAGGAGAGCAGTACTTC
TRBV28	NA	NA	TRBJ2-7	CASKGETLGGYEQYF	TGTGCCAGCAAAGGGGAGACTCTGGGAGGCTACGAGCAGTACTTC
TRBV28	NA	NA	TRBJ1-5	CASTTGVGQPQHF	TGTGCCAGCACCACCGGGGTTGGACAGCCCCAGCATTTT
TRBV11-2	NA	NA	TRBJ2-5	CASSWVASLQETQYF	TGTGCCAGCAGCTGGGTAGCAAGCTTACAAGAGACCCAGTACTTC
TRBV6-4	NA	NA	TRBJ1-6	CASSDAGLGSSYNSPLHF	TGTGCCAGCAGTGACGCGGGTTTAGGGAGCTCCTATAATTCACCCCTCCACTTT
TRBV6-5	TRBD1	NA	TRBJ2-7	CASSWGQGYEQYF	TGTGCCAGCAGTTGGGGACAGGGGTACGAGCAGTACTTC
TRBV5-4	TRBD1	NA	TRBJ2-7	CASSWGQGYYEQYF	TGTGCCAGCAGCTGGGGACAGGGGTACTACGAGCAGTACTTC
TRBV5-5	NA	NA	TRBJ1-6	CASSFDLTRGSPLHF	TGTGCCAGCAGCTTCGACCTCACCCGAGGTTCACCCCTCCACTTT
TRBV6-1	TRBD2	NA	TRBJ2-7	CASSFDGGRDEQYF	TGTGCCAGCAGTTTTGACGGGGGGAGGGACGAGCAGTACTTC
TRBV7-2	NA	once	TRBJ2-1	CASSLFGQGEQFF	TGTGCCAGCAGCTTATTTGGGCAGGGTGAGCAGTTCTTC
TRBV9	TRBD2	NA	TRBJ2-1	CASSVRASGSYNEQFF	TGTGCCAGCAGCGTTCGGGCTAGCGGGAGTTACAATGAGCAGTTCTTC
TRBV2	TRBD1	NA	TRBJ2-7	CASAPGQTYEQYF	TGTGCCAGCGCCCCGGGACAGACCTACGAGCAGTACTTC
TRBV9	TRBD2	NA	TRBJ2-3	CASSASGMRPDTQYF	TGTGCCAGCAGCGCTAGCGGGATGAGGCCAGATACGCAGTATTTT
TRBV19	TRBD2	once	TRBJ2-1	CASSTGLPNEQFF	TGTGCCAGTAGTACGGGACTACCCAATGAGCAGTTCTTC
TRBV15	NA	NA	TRBJ2-3	CATSRDKGRRRTDTQYF	TGTGCCACCAGCAGAGATAAAGGTAGGCGGAGGACAGATACGCAGTATTTT
TRBV4-1	NA	NA	TRBJ1-3	CASSTADISGNTIYF	TGCGCCAGCAGTACCGCAGATATCTCTGGAAACACCATATATTTT
TRBV18	NA	NA	TRBJ1-2	CASSLGTNPGYTF	TGTGCCAGCTCACTAGGGACTAACCCCGGCTACACCTTC
TRBV9	NA	NA	TRBJ2-5	CASSVAGRDFQETQYF	TGTGCCAGCAGCGTAGCTGGACGGGACTTCCAAGAGACCCAGTACTTC
TRBV19	TRBD2	NA	TRBJ2-7	CASSITSGSSYEQYF	TGTGCCAGTAGTATAACCAGCGGGAGCTCCTACGAGCAGTACTTC
TRBV7-6	NA	NA	TRBJ2-7	CASSPGSVTYEQYF	TGTGCCAGCAGCCCGGGGTCGGTCACTTACGAGCAGTACTTC
TRBV5-4	NA	NA	TRBJ2-2	CASSPRGPRTDTGELFF	TGTGCCAGCAGCCCCAGGGGACCTCGGACAGACACCGGGGAGCTGTTTTTT
TRBV6-5	NA	NA	TRBJ2-7	CASSYSWGAYEQYF	TGTGCCAGCAGTTACTCATGGGGGGCCTACGAGCAGTACTTC
TRBV9	TRBD2	NA	TRBJ2-1	CASSVGSGLAGYNEQFF	TGTGCCAGCAGCGTAGGATCTGGGCTAGCGGGGTACAATGAGCAGTTCTTC
TRBV11-1	NA	NA	TRBJ2-3	CASSPGRPTDTQYF	TGTGCCAGCAGCCCGGGGAGGCCCACAGATACGCAGTATTTT
TRBV30	NA	NA	TRBJ2-3	CAWSPTDIQYF	TGTGCCTGGAGTCCGACAGATATCCAGTATTTT